The clone carrying this TCR beta chain has only one observation. This CDR3 comprises 15 residues. V shed 6 bases, J shed 6 bases, and the junction held 10 bases outside the gene matches. CDR1 LNHDA and CDR2 SQIVND come from the germline V gene (reference sequence). Sequenced by immunoSEQ multiplex PCR; TCRdb stores in-frame clones only, minus some. The data show 25,000 to 30,000 clones, around four fifths seen once. This sample was taken from a study of blood T cell repertoires in COVID-19. Material for sequencing was peripheral blood. The sequence was obtained from a man in his 70s with acute or convalescent COVID-19. The V gene is TRBV19, the J gene TRBJ2-2, with 7 bases identical to TRBD2. This CDR3 is CASRDWAGRAGELFF. CDR3 bases: TGTGCCAGTAGGGACTGGGCAGGGAGGGCCGGGGAGCTGTTTTTT.